The 26 T cell receptor delta chains reported below all come from one sample, sequenced in a study of Vδ1+ human thymocytes. Regarding the study as a whole: Highly polyclonal TRG and TRD repertoires with Gaussian CDR3 length distributions appeared in thymus.

These receptors are not linked to any known antigen. Sequences come from RNA converted to cDNA by reverse transcription. CDR3 amplicons came from multiplex PCR with pooled V-gene forward and constant-region reverse primers. TCRdb re-called clones from the multiplex PCR reads via CATT. The sample lists 23,000 or so delta-chain clones, nearly 7.5% occurring once. Sequencing input: Vdelta1+ gamma-delta thymocytes from the thymus. This sample's subset: FACS-sorted CD3+ TCRalphabeta- TCRVdelta1+ TCRVdelta2- thymocytes. Receptor source: a girl in the first two years of life who had congenital heart surgery.

The chain joins TRDV1 to TRDJ1, with 8 bases lining up with TRDD3. This CDR3 comprises 19 residues. After removal of 3 bases from V and 0 bases from J, the junction contained 15 bases not matched to a gene. Germline CDR1 is TSWWSYY and CDR2 is QGS. The CDR3 reads CALGDGTYWGDYYTDKLIF. DNA for the CDR3: TGTGCTCTTGGGGACGGGACTTACTGGGGGGACTATTACACCGATAAACTCATCTTT.

This clone was seen only a few times. This chain joins TRDV1 and TRDJ1, with 8 bases aligning to TRDD3. The CDR3 spans 18 residues. Germline V gene data show CDR1 as TSWWSYY and CDR2 as QGS. Germline trimming cut 1 base from V and 2 bases from J; bases unmatched to any gene: 12. The CDR3 region has the DNA TGTGCTCTTGGGGAACCCTTGTCGCTTAGGGGGATAACCGATAAACTCATCTTT. This encodes CALGEPLSLRGITDKLIF.

This clone was counted a few times. This chain links TRDV1 with TRDJ1; D remains ambiguous. CDR3 length equals 13 residues. Trimming pared 6 bases from V and 2 bases from J, leaving 10 bases between. Germline values: CDR1 TSWWSYY, CDR2 QGS. The CDR3 loop reads CALGASRTDKLIF. DNA of the CDR3: TGTGCTCTTGGAGCTAGTCGGACCGATAAACTCATCTTT.

This clone is deemed medium-sized. This rearrangement joins TRDV2 to TRDJ1, with D unclear. Germline CDR1 reads GEAIGNYY; CDR2 reads EKD. The CDR3 consists of 19 residues. Trimming removed 1 base from V and 0 bases from J, with 23 bases in between. The CDR3 spells CACDTPDVLVLPHTDKLIF. In DNA, the CDR3 is TGTGCCTGTGACACACCTGATGTACTTGTACTGCCCCACACCGATAAACTCATCTTT.

The chain couples TRDV1 to TRDJ1; TRDD2 matches at 9 bases. Germline loops: CDR1 TSWWSYY, CDR2 QGS. This CDR3 spans 21 amino acids. V was pared by 3 bases and J by 7 bases, with 27 bases of the junction left unmatched. CDR3 nucleotide sequence: TGTGCTCTTGGGGACCGCCTTCCTACGAGGGGCCAGGCCGGGTATCTCGCTAAACTCATCTTT. Translation: CALGDRLPTRGQAGYLAKLIF.

This clone has only a few counts. The chain uses TRDV1 and TRDJ1, with 9 nucleotides matching TRDD2. The germline V gene has CDR1 TSWWSYY and CDR2 QGS. V dropped 5 bases and J dropped 0; count of bases not matched to a gene: 22. The length of the CDR3 is 21 residues. The CDR3 DNA follows: TGTGCTCTTGGGAAGGGGAACCTTCCTACTCTACCCTGTCCCCACACCGATAAACTCATCTTT. Its translation: CALGKGNLPTLPCPHTDKLIF.

About this clone itself: One end of the junction fails to match germline, which may point to a read error. V usage is TRDV1 and J usage is TRDJ1; tentatively, D is TRDD2 (5 bases). The CDR3 totals 17 residues. Germline V CDR1 and CDR2: TSWWSYY, QGS. The CDR3 spells CALGERVMPTYTDKFIF. CDR3 sequence (DNA): TGTGCTCTTGGGGAACGGGTGATGCCTACCTACACCGATAAATTCATCTTT.

The rearrangement uses TRDV1 and TRDJ1; 13 bases match TRDD3. The junction had 18 bases not matched to a gene; V was cut back by 2 bases and J by 0 bases. The CDR3 has 22 residues. Looked up from germline, CDR1 is TSWWSYY and CDR2 is QGS. In DNA, the CDR3 is TGTGCTCTTGGGGAAGAGATGATCTCCGCGTACTGGGGGATACGGGACACCGATAAACTCATCTTT. This encodes CALGEEMISAYWGIRDTDKLIF.

The rearrangement links TRDV1 to TRDJ1, with D hard to call. Trimming left V 2 bases short and J 0 bases short, with 10 bases between. Germline values: CDR1 TSWWSYY, CDR2 QGS. The CDR3 is 15 amino acids. CDR3 loop: CALGETLGYTDKLIF. CDR3 bases: TGTGCTCTTGGGGAAACCCTCGGATACACCGATAAACTCATCTTT.

This clone was detected a few times. The J gene is TRDJ1, the V gene TRDV1, with 9 positions matching TRDD3. Unmatched junction bases numbered 12, after V lost 1 base and J lost 0 bases. The germline CDR1 and CDR2 sequences are TSWWSYY and QGS. The CDR3 runs to 19 residues. CDR3 in amino acids: CALGEHGSSGDTYTDKLIF. The CDR3 bases are TGTGCTCTTGGGGAACACGGGTCGTCTGGGGATACGTACACCGATAAACTCATCTTT.

Details on this clone: A clone one base away is much larger, so this may be a read error. The gene calls are TRDV2 and TRDJ1, with no clear D. The CDR3 covers 11 residues. The germline V gene has CDR1 GEAIGNYY and CDR2 EKD. Trimming took off 0 bases at V and 9 bases at J, with 7 bases between the two ends. The DNA for the CDR3 is TGTGCCTGTGACACCCTACGTCAACTCATCTTT. Its protein is CACDTLRQLIF.

The chain is built from TRDV1 and TRDJ1; tentative D call: TRDD2 (5 bases). There are 17 residues in the CDR3. V was cut by 5 bases and J by 1 base, with 20 bases left in between. CDR1 and CDR2 from the germline V gene are TSWWSYY and QGS. The CDR3 DNA is TGTGCTCTTGGGAATTTCCTGAGCGTAAGTCCCACCGATAAACTCATCTTT. The encoded protein is CALGNFLSVSPTDKLIF.

This clone was counted only a few times. The rearrangement links TRDV1 to TRDJ1, with 7 bases fitting TRDD3. CDR3 length: 23 amino acids. V lost 0 bases to trimming and J lost 3 bases; unmatched junction nucleotides: 28. In germline, CDR1 is TSWWSYY, CDR2 QGS. The CDR3 coding sequence is TGTGCTCTTGGGGAACTAGTTGGAACGCCTAATTCGGGGGATGCAAGTGCACCCGATAAACTCATCTTT. Its translation is CALGELVGTPNSGDASAPDKLIF.

The chain uses TRDV1 and TRDJ1; no definite D call. This CDR3 region has 14 residues. Germline CDR1 TSWWSYY, CDR2 QGS. Trimming took 4 bases from V and 2 from J, leaving 11 bases between them. The CDR3, as DNA: TGTGCTCTTGGGGTCCATAATTTGACCGATAAACTCATCTTT. The encoded protein is CALGVHNLTDKLIF.

In its sample, this clone was seen a few times. The sample has other DNA sequences that encode this CDR3 too. The chain combines TRDV2 with TRDJ1; 9 nucleotides align to TRDD3. V shed 0 bases and J 2 bases; nucleotides not matched to a gene: 24. CDR3 size: 22 residues. Germline CDR1 reads GEAIGNYY; CDR2 reads EKD. CDR3 coding DNA: TGTGCCTGTGACACCTTATTCCTACGTTACATCTTTGGGGATACGAGGACCGATAAACTCATCTTT. Translated: CACDTLFLRYIFGDTRTDKLIF.

This clone has only a few counts. The rearrangement joins TRDV1 to TRDJ1; a possible D gene is TRDD2 (6 bases). CDR3 size: 20 residues. V gave up 4 bases and J gave up 10 bases, with 37 bases separating them. Germline CDR1 is TSWWSYY and CDR2 is QGS. This chain's CDR3 is CALGGQPGLPLGGPKSGLIF. Here the CDR3 DNA reads TGTGCTCTTGGGGGACAACCGGGGCTTCCTCTCGGGGGTCCCAAAAGCGGACTCATCTTT.

The J gene corresponds to TRDJ1; a V gene call is absent; the table's D call TRDD3 went unverified against the DNA. The CDR3 covers 20 residues. The CDR3 region is CALGEYHSWGPNRYTDKLIF. The DNA for the CDR3 is TGTGCTCTTGGGGAATACCACTCCTGGGGACCAAATCGCTACACCGATAAACTCATCTTT.

The V call is TRDV1, the J call TRDJ1, with TRDD3 identical over 7 bases. Germline CDR1 and CDR2: TSWWSYY and QGS. Trimming took 2 bases from V and 6 from J; bases not matched to a gene: 15. The CDR3 covers 17 residues. The CDR3 reads CALGEEFRRDTEHKLIF. The CDR3, as DNA: TGTGCTCTTGGGGAAGAGTTTAGGAGGGATACAGAGCATAAACTCATCTTT.

This clone came up a few times. The chain couples TRDV1 to TRDJ1; the match to TRDD3 covers 7 bases. CDR3 length equals 18 residues. Germline assignment: CDR1 TSWWSYY and CDR2 QGS. V gave up 4 bases and J gave up 0 bases; unmatched junction bases: 14. The CDR3 loop is CALGGAGSGGLYTDKLIF. For the CDR3, the DNA is TGTGCTCTTGGGGGCGCGGGGTCTGGGGGCCTCTACACCGATAAACTCATCTTT.

This clone occurred once. The chain recombines TRDV1 with TRDJ1; 11 positions match TRDD3. TCRdb lists no J gene, so it was determined here by aligning the DNA to germline. Trimming at V came to 3 bases and at J to 1 base, leaving 19 bases not matched to a gene. CDR3 length: 21 residues. Germline lookup yields CDR1 TSWWSYY and CDR2 QGS. CDR3 amino acids: CALGDWTLRNWGISGTDKLIF. In DNA, the CDR3 is TGTGCTCTTGGGGATTGGACTCTACGTAACTGGGGGATAAGTGGCACCGATAAACTCATCTTT.

The chain couples TRDV1 to TRDJ1, with 8 bases that match TRDD3. The CDR3 is made up of 19 amino acids. The J segment lost 0 bases and the V segment lost 3 bases, leaving 15 bases of the junction unmatched. CDR1 is TSWWSYY, CDR2 QGS, per germline. DNA of the CDR3: TGTGCTCTTGGGGAGCCCTCCGCCTTACTGGGGGGTTACACCGATAAACTCATCTTT. It codes for CALGEPSALLGGYTDKLIF.

The chain joins TRDV1 to TRDJ1; 7 nucleotides line up with TRDD3. Germline V gene sequence: CDR1 TSWWSYY, CDR2 QGS. Germline trimming cut 5 bases from V and 8 bases from J; bases unmatched to any gene: 29. This CDR3 has 20 amino acids. CDR3 amino acids: CALGSSPSSLWGTVSSKLIF. The CDR3 DNA reads as TGTGCTCTTGGGTCCTCCCCTTCGTCGCTATGGGGGACCGTCTCCTCGAAACTCATCTTT.

Concerning this clone: The identical CDR3 is also encoded by other nucleotide sequences in the sample. This rearrangement joins TRDV1 to TRDJ1; 10 bases are a match to TRDD3. CDR3 size: 22 residues. CDR1 and CDR2 from the germline V gene are TSWWSYY and QGS. V was pared by 0 bases and J by 3 bases, with 22 bases of the junction left unmatched. The CDR3 protein is CALGELILPSYALGDLADKLIF. The DNA of the CDR3 is TGTGCTCTTGGGGAACTAATCCTTCCTAGTTATGCACTGGGGGATTTAGCCGATAAACTCATCTTT.

This rearrangement joins TRDV1 to TRDJ1; 9 positions match TRDD2. J lost 7 bases, V lost 3 bases, and 21 bases had no gene match. Germline CDR1 reads TSWWSYY; CDR2 reads QGS. There are 19 residues in the CDR3. The CDR3 DNA sequence: TGTGCTCTTGGGGACCCTTCCTACTCTGGTTGTTGCGGGGGAGGTAAACTCATCTTT. Protein: CALGDPSYSGCCGGGKLIF.

Remarks on this clone: A junction end diverges from the germline sequence, so it may reflect a read error. The rearrangement joins TRDV1 to TRDJ1; 12 nucleotides line up with TRDD3. TCRdb leaves out the J gene; it was filled in here by matching the DNA to germline. Germline V gene lookup returns CDR1 TSWWSYY and CDR2 QGS. The CDR3 is made up of 22 amino acids. The CDR3 reads CALGERLPAPGGYDGRTDKLIF. The CDR3 DNA is TGCGCTCTTGGGGAGAGACTCCCAGCTCCTGGGGGATACGACGGGCGGACCGATAAACTCATCTTT.

The J gene was reported as TRDJ1; the V gene went uncalled; TRDD3 is the table's D call and was not checked against the DNA. The CDR3 totals 25 residues. The CDR3 protein is CALGANLRPFKLGDTNQAYTDKLIF. The CDR3 DNA sequence: TGTGCTCTTGGGGCCAACCTACGGCCCTTCAAACTGGGGGATACCAACCAGGCGTACACCGATAAACTCATCTTT.